The source of this T cell receptor beta chain is a study of T cells in AML relapse after transplant (dated by TCRdb to between 2018 and 2021). Background on the whole study: The remission controls were clinically matched patients who stayed in long-term complete remission and had more than 3 years of follow-up. Remission samples were bone marrow collected about 1 year after HSCT from patients who maintained complete remission. In this retrospective study, inhibitory receptor expression and TCR repertoires of bone marrow T cells were examined in patients given allogeneic HSCT for myeloid malignancy. Broad study findings and their caveats: TCR repertoire comparisons rested on very few samples, with only three individuals per group for unsorted bone marrow.

Reading the germline V gene gives CDR1 SGHRS and CDR2 YFSETQ. The CDR3, from cysteine to phenylalanine, totals 17 residues. Only the CDR3 portion is preserved as DNA: 51 bases, with reading frame beginning at the first base. Germline trimming amounts to 1 base on V and 1 base on J, with 5 as the count of junction bases outside the gene matches. This clonotype was counted only a few times. Its target antigen remains unknown. No base quality values were provided; no much bigger clone lies one nucleotide off. Library prep was done by PCR. A modified RACE PCR protocol, rather than multiplex PCR, was used to amplify TCR alpha and beta chains from RNA. The libraries were sequenced on an Illumina MiSeq, and sample-specific barcode combinations were used to demultiplex the raw reads. As for the original processing: TCR clonotypes were identified from the sequencing reads using MiXCR software. Using fastp trimming at Q25 and MiXCR clonotype assembly, TCRdb reanalyzed the public sequencing data and kept in-frame beta chains. Entries that share a CDR3 protein sequence are merged under the most common genes and DNA. TCRdb assigned the V and J calls; the authors' analysis was not used. In this sample the table shows about 3,500 distinct CDR3 sequences, about 11% of which occur a single time. Less than 40% of the sample is taken by the ten largest.

Here the chain combines TRBV5-1 and TRBJ2-2, and 9 junction bases match TRBD1. This clonotype was obtained from a human donor who had a stem cell transplant for acute myeloid leukemia. A transplant means some T cells may be of graft donor rather than patient origin. The source was bone marrow, either the whole sample or a sorted T cell fraction (not recorded which), collected in complete remission. The nucleotide sequence is TGCGCCAGCAGCTTGATAAAGACAGGGGGGAACACCGGGGAGCTGTTTTTT. Its product reads: CASSLIKTGGNTGELFF.